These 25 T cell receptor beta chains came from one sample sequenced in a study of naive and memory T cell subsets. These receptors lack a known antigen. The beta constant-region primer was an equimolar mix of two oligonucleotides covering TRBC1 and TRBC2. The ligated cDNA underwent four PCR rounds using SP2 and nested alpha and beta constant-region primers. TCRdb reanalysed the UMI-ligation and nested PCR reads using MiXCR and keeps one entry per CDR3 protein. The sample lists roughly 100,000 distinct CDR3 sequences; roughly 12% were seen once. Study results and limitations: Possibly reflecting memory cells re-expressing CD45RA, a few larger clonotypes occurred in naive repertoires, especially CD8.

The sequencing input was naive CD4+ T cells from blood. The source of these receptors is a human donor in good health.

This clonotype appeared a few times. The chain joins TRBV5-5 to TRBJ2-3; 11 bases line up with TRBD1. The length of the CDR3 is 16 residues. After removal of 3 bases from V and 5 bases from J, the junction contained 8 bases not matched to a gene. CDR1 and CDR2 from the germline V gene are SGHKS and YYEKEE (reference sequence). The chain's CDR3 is CASSSPKGQGEDTQYF. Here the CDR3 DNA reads TGTGCCAGCAGCTCACCTAAGGGACAGGGGGAAGATACGCAGTATTTT.

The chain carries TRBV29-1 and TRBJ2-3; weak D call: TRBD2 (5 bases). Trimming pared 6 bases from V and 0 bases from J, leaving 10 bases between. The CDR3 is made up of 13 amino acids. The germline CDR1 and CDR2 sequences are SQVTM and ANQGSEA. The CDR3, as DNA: TGCAGCGTAACGCGGACTAGCACAGATACGCAGTATTTT. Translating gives CSVTRTSTDTQYF.

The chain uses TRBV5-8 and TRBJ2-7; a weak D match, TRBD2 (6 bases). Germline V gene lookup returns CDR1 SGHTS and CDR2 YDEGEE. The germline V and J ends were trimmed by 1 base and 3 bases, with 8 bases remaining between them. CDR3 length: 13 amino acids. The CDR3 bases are TGTGCCAGCAGCTTGTACGGGGGCTACGAGCAGTACTTC. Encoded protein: CASSLYGGYEQYF.

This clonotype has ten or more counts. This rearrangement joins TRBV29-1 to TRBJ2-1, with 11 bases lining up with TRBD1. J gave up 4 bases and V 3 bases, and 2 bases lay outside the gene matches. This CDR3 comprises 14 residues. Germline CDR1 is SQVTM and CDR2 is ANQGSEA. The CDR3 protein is CSVERDRGYNEQFF. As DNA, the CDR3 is TGCAGCGTTGAGAGGGACAGGGGGTACAATGAGCAGTTCTTC.

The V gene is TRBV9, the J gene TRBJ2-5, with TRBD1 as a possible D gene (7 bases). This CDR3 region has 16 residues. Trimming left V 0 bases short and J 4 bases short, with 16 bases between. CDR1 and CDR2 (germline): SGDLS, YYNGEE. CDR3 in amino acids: CASSVASQGGGETQYF. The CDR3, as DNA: TGTGCCAGCAGCGTAGCTTCTCAGGGGGGCGGAGAGACCCAGTACTTC.

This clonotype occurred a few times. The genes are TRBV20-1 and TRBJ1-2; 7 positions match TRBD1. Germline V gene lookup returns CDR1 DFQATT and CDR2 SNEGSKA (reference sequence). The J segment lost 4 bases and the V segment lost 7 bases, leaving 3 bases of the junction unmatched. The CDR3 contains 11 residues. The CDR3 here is CSGGTVYGYTF. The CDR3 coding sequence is TGCAGTGGGGGGACAGTCTATGGCTACACCTTC.

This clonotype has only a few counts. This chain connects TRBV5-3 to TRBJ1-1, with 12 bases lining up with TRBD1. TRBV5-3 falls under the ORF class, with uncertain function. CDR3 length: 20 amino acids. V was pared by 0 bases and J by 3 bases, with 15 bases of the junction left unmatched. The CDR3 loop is CARSLGVPGTGGSLDTEAFF. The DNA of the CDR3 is TGTGCCAGAAGCTTGGGGGTTCCGGGGACAGGGGGCTCTTTGGACACTGAAGCTTTCTTT.

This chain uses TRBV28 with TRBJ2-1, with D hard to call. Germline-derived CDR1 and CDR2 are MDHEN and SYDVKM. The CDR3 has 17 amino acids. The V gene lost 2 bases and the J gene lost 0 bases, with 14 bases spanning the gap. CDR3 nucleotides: TGTGCCAGCAGTTTAGACATTTTATCTAGCTCCTACAATGAGCAGTTCTTC. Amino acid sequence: CASSLDILSSSYNEQFF. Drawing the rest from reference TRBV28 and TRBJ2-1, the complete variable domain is DVKVTQSSRYLVKRTGEKVFLECVQDMDHENMFWYRQDPGLGLRLIYFSYDVKMKEKGDIPEGYSVSREKKERFSLILESASTNQTSMYLCASSLDILSSSYNEQFFGPGTRLTVL.

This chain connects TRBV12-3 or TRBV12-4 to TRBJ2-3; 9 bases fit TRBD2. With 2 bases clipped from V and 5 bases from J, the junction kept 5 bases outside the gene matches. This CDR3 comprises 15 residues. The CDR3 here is CASSLNSGGGDTQYF. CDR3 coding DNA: TGTGCCAGCAGTTTAAATAGCGGGGGAGGAGATACGCAGTATTTT.

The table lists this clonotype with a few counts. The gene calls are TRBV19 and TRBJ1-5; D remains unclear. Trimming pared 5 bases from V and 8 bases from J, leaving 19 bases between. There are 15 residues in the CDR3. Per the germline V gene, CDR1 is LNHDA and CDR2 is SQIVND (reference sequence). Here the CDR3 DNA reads TGTGCCAGTAGTGTGCCCGACGGGTTGAGTAAGCCCCAGCATTTT. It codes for CASSVPDGLSKPQHF.

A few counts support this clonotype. Here the CDR3 DNA reads TGCAGGGCCTATGGGGGAAGTTATGAAGCTTTCTTT. This translates into CRAYGGSYEAFF. The chain couples TRBV20-1 to TRBJ1-1; D is possibly TRBD1 (5 bases). The CDR3 is 12 amino acids. CDR1 DFQATT and CDR2 SNEGSKA come from the germline V gene (reference sequence).

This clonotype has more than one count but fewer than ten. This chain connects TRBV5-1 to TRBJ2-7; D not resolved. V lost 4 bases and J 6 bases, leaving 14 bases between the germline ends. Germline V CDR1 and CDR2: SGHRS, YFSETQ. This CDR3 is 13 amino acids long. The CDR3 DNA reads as TGCGCCAGCAGCATATCGGACCGCAGCGAGCAGTACTTC. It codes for CASSISDRSEQYF.

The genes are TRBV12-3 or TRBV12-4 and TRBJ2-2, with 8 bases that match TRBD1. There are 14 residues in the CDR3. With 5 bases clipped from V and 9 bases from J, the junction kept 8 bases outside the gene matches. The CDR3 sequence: CASSLGQGDRELFF. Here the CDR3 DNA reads TGTGCCAGCAGTCTTGGACAGGGTGACCGGGAGCTGTTTTTT.

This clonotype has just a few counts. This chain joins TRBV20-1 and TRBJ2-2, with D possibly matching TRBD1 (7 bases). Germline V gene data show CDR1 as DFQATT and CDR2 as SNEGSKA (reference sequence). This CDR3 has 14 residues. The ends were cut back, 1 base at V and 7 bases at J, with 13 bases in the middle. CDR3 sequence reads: CSARGPGGIGELFF. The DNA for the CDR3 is TGCAGTGCTAGAGGCCCAGGGGGGATCGGGGAGCTGTTTTTT.

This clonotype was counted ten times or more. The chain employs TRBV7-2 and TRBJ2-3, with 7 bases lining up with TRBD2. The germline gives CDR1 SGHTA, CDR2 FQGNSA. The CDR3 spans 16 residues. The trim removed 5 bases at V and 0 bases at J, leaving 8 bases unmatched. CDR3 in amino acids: CASSQHRGESTDTQYF. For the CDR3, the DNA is TGTGCCAGCAGCCAACACCGGGGGGAAAGCACAGATACGCAGTATTTT. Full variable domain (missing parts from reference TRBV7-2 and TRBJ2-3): GAGVSQSPSNKVTEKGKDVELRCDPISGHTALYWYRQSLGQGLEFLIYFQGNSAPDKSGLPSDRFSAERTGGSVSTLTIQRTQQEDSAVYLCASSQHRGESTDTQYFGPGTRLTVL.

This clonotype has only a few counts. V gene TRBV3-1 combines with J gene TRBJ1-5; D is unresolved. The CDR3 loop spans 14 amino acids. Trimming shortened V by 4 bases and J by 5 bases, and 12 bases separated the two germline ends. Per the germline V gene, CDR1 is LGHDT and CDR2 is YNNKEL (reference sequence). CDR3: CASSPQAYYQPQHF. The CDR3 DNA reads TGTGCCAGCAGCCCTCAGGCTTACTATCAGCCCCAGCATTTT.

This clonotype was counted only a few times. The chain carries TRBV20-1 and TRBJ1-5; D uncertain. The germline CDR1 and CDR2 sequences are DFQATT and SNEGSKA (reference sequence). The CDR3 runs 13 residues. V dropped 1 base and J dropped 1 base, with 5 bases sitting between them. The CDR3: CSARAGSNQPQHF. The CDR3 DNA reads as TGCAGTGCTAGAGCGGGCAGCAATCAGCCCCAGCATTTT.

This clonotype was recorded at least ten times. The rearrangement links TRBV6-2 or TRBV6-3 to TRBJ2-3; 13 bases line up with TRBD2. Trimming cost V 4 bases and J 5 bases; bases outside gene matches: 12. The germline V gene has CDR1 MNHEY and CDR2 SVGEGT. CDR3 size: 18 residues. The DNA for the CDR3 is TGTGCCAGCAGTTTTGGGACTAGCGGGACCGGGCGGAGAGATACGCAGTATTTT. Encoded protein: CASSFGTSGTGRRDTQYF.

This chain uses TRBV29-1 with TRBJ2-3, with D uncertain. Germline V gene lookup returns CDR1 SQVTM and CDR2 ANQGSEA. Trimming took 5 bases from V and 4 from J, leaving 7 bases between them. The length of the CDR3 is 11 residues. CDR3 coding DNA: TGCAGCGTTCTACGGGCAGATACGCAGTATTTT. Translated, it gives CSVLRADTQYF.

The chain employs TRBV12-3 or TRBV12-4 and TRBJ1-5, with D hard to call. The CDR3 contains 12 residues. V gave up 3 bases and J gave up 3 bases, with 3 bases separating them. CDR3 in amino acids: CASSFSNQPQHF. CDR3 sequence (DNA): TGTGCCAGCAGTTTTTCCAATCAGCCCCAGCATTTT.

The DNA for the CDR3 is TGTGCCAGCAGCTTAGAACCCGCCAAAAACATTCAGTACTTC. Translation: CASSLEPAKNIQYF. The V call is TRBV7-8, the J call TRBJ2-4, with no clear D. Germline V lookup: CDR1 SGHVS, CDR2 FQNEAQ. V was clipped by 1 base and J by 1 base, with 5 bases between them. This CDR3 is built from 14 residues.

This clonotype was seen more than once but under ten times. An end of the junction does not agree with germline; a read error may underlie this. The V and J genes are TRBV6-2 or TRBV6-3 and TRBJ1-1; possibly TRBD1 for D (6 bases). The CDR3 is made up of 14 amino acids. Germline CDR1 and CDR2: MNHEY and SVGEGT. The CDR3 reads CASSYSGTSQPSHF. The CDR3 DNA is TGTGCCAGCAGTTACTCCGGGACAAGCCAGCCCTCTCACTTT.

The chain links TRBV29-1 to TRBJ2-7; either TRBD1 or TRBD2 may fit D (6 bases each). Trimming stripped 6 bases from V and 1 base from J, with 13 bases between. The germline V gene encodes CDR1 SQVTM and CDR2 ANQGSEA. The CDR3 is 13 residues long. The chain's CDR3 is CSVRDTWSYEQYF. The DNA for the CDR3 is TGCAGCGTGCGGGACACCTGGTCCTACGAGCAGTACTTC.

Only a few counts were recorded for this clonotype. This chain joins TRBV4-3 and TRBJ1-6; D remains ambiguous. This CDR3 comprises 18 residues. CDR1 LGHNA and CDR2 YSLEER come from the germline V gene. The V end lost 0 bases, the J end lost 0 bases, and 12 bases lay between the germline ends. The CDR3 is CASSQDLLGSSYNSPLHF. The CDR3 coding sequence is TGCGCCAGCAGCCAAGACCTCCTGGGGAGCTCCTATAATTCACCCCTCCACTTT.

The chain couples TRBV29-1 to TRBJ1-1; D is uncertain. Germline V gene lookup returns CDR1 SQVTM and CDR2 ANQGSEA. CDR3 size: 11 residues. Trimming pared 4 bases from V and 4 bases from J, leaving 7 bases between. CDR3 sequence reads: CSVARGTEAFF. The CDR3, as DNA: TGCAGCGTTGCCCGGGGCACTGAAGCTTTCTTT.